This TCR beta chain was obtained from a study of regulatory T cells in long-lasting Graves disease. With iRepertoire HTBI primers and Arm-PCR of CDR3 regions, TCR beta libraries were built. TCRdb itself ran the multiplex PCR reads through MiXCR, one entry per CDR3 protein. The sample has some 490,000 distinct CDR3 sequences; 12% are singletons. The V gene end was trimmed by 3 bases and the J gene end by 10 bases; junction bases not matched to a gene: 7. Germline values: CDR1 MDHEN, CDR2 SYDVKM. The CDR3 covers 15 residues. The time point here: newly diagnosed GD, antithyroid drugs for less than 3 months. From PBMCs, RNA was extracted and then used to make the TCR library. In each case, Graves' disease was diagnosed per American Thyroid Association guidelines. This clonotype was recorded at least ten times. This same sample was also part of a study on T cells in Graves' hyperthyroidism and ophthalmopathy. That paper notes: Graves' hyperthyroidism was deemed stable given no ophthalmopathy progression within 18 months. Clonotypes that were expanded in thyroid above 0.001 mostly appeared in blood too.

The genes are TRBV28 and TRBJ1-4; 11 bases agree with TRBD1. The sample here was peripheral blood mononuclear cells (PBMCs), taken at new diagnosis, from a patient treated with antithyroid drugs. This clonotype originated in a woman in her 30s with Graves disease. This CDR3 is CASSFNAGTGGKLFF. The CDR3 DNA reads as TGTGCCAGCAGTTTCAACGCTGGGACAGGGGGAAAACTGTTTTTT.